This TCR beta chain was sequenced in a study of persistence of HIV-infected CD4 T cells. Background on the study: Anti-CD3/anti-CD28 beads activated more cells than antigen stimulation did. Study-wide points: TCR oligoclonality correlated with proviral oligoclonality in the same sorted populations. Degenerate expanded CDR3beta sequences were enriched among CMV- and Gag-responding cells. Bulk TCR data could not be restricted to HIV-1-infected CMV-responding cells.

This CDR3 comprises 13 residues. Sequencing used immunoSEQ version 4 in survey mode. Some clones are missing from TCRdb's copy, which holds only in-frame ones; the method was immunoSEQ multiplex PCR. The sample lists over 35,000 clones, more than 80% seen once, with over 1% in the top ten. With respect to this clone: No antigen is known for it.

This nonspecific control used anti-CD3/anti-CD28 bead stimulation of CD4+ T cells. CD4+ T cells upregulating both CD40 ligand and CD69 were sorted as responding cells. Specimen: CD4+ T cells sorted from PBMCs after approximately 19-hour stimulation, collected from a patient who received antiretroviral therapy. This sequence was found in an adult man with HIV who was CMV-seropositive. V usage is TRBV21-1 and J usage is TRBJ2-1; the table's D call of TRBD2 was not tested on the DNA. TRBV21-1 is marked as a pseudogene. The CDR3 here is CASSEDGLHEQFF. DNA for the CDR3: TGTGCCAGCAGCGAAGACGGTTTACATGAGCAGTTCTTC.